The 3 T cell receptor beta chains below were found in one sample sequenced in a study of regulatory T cells in long-lasting Graves disease. Time point described: persistent/refractory GD, antithyroid drugs over 5 years with positive TRAb. Generation of the TCR library employed RNA extracted from PBMCs. Combining iRepertoire HTBI primers with Arm-PCR of CDR3 regions, the authors built TCR beta libraries. TCRdb re-derived calls from the multiplex PCR reads in MiXCR, one entry per CDR3 protein. The data show 300,000 to 500,000 distinct CDR3 sequences, less than 25% seen once. The specimen comprised peripheral blood mononuclear cells (PBMCs), sampled when the disease was refractory, from a patient treated with antithyroid drugs. These TCRs come from a female donor with Graves disease.

The gene calls are TRBV30 and TRBJ1-4; D call uncertain. Germline loops: CDR1 GTSNPN, CDR2 SVGIG (reference sequence). V gave up 0 bases and J gave up 0 bases, with 11 bases separating them. The CDR3 has 16 residues. CDR3 loop: CAWSVIWTTTNEKLFF. The CDR3 bases are TGTGCCTGGAGTGTAATTTGGACCACAACTAATGAAAAACTGTTTTTT. The entire variable domain, with the rest obtained from reference TRBV30 and TRBJ1-4, is as follows: SQTIHQWPATLVQPVGSPLSLECTVEGTSNPNLYWYRQAAGRGLQLLFYSVGIGQISSEVPQNLSASRPQDRQFILSSKKLLLSDSGFYLCAWSVIWTTTNEKLFFGSGTQLSVL.

This clonotype was recorded many times. The rearrangement links TRBV12-3 or TRBV12-4 to TRBJ2-7; D might be TRBD1 or TRBD2, each matching 5 bases. V gave up 6 bases and J gave up 2 bases, with 17 bases separating them. The CDR3 totals 15 residues. CDR3 sequence reads: CASSSGRRDPYEQYF. The DNA for the CDR3 is TGTGCCAGCAGCTCGGGTCGACGGGACCCCTACGAGCAGTACTTC.

This clonotype was counted ten times or more. V is TRBV27 and J is TRBJ1-1; no definite D call. CDR3 length: 15 amino acids. Between the trimmed V and J ends, which lost 0 bases and 5 bases, there was a span of 13 bases. The germline CDR1 and CDR2 sequences are MNHEY and SMNVEV (reference sequence). The CDR3 is CASSLSQLGGTEAFF. In nucleotides, the CDR3 is TGTGCCAGCAGTTTATCGCAGTTGGGTGGGACTGAAGCTTTCTTT.